These 28 T cell receptor beta chains share one sample of origin, sequenced in a study of metastatic and nonmetastatic thyroid tumors. No patient had received any treatment before thyroid surgery. TCRdb reprocessed the PCR reads using MiXCR. This sample has more than 90,000 clones; roughly 13% occur once, and the top ten carry over 9%. Sequences were obtained from blood. The source is a female donor with papillary thyroid cancer or a benign thyroid nodule (not recorded which). Some clones in this sample may be carry-over from other donors' samples.

This clone was recorded many times. The rearrangement uses TRBV15 and TRBJ2-1; TRBD2 matches at 8 bases. Germline V gene data show CDR1 as LNHNV and CDR2 as YYDKDF (reference sequence). The CDR3 runs to 16 residues. The V segment lost 1 base and the J segment 4 bases; nucleotides outside the gene matches: 6. CDR3 region: CATSRVGSGEYNEQFF. CDR3 DNA: TGTGCCACCAGCAGAGTTGGTAGCGGGGAATACAATGAGCAGTTCTTC.

This clone was observed many times. The rearrangement uses TRBV11-2 and TRBJ2-5, with 8 bases identical to TRBD2. Germline V lookup: CDR1 SGHAT, CDR2 FQNNGV. There are 14 residues in the CDR3. Germline trimming cut 4 bases from V and 2 bases from J; bases unmatched to any gene: 3. The CDR3 coding sequence is TGTGCCAGCAGCTCCGGGACTAGTCAAGAGACCCAGTACTTC. The encoded protein is CASSSGTSQETQYF. Filled out from reference TRBV11-2 and TRBJ2-5, the complete variable domain reads EAGVAQSPRYKIIEKRQSVAFWCNPISGHATLYWYQQILGQGPKLLIQFQNNGVVDDSQLPKDRFSAERLKGVDSTLKIQPAKLEDSAVYLCASSSGTSQETQYFGPGTRLLVL.

This clone was recorded at least ten times. The V call is TRBV5-5, the J call TRBJ2-7; 8 positions agree with TRBD1. CDR1 and CDR2 (germline): SGHKS, YYEKEE (reference sequence). The V and J ends lost 4 bases and 1 base, in that order; junction bases with no gene match: 4. The CDR3 covers 14 residues. In nucleotides, the CDR3 is TGTGCCAGCAGCAAAGGACAGGGATCCTACGAGCAGTACTTC. This encodes CASSKGQGSYEQYF.

This clone came up many times. The identical CDR3 is also encoded by other nucleotide sequences in the sample. This rearrangement joins TRBV6-5 to TRBJ2-3, with a tentative D call TRBD2 (6 bases). The CDR3 is made up of 15 amino acids. The germline CDR1 and CDR2 sequences are MNHEY and SVGAGI. V was clipped by 0 bases and J by 1 base, with 8 bases between them. CDR3 nucleotide sequence: TGTGCCAGCAGTTACTCGCGCGGGGGCACAGATACGCAGTATTTT. Amino acids: CASSYSRGGTDTQYF.

The gene calls are TRBV27 and TRBJ1-2; no firm D call. The V end was cut by 6 bases, the J end by 4 bases, with 12 bases between. The CDR3 is 13 residues long. Germline CDR1 MNHEY, CDR2 SMNVEV (reference sequence). CDR3 amino acids: CASRHGGGYGYTF. Written as DNA, the CDR3 is TGTGCCAGCAGGCATGGTGGAGGCTATGGCTACACCTTC.

This clone has a count of ten or more. The chain joins TRBV2 to TRBJ2-2; a possible D gene is TRBD2 (6 bases). Germline V gene sequence: CDR1 SNHLY, CDR2 FYNNEI. V shed 3 bases and J shed 1 base, with 9 bases lying between them. This CDR3 contains 15 residues. The CDR3 nucleotides are TGTGCCAGCAGTGAGGTGGGGGGGAACACCGGGGAGCTGTTTTTT. This codes for CASSEVGGNTGELFF.

This clone appeared many times. The genes are TRBV20-1 and TRBJ2-5; 10 bases are a match to TRBD2. J was trimmed by 0 bases and V by 6 bases; bases with no gene match: 10. The germline CDR1 and CDR2 sequences are DFQATT and SNEGSKA (reference sequence). The CDR3 contains 16 residues. The CDR3 coding sequence is TGCAGTGCAGATCTAGCGGGAGAAGCGTACCAAGAGACCCAGTACTTC. It encodes CSADLAGEAYQETQYF.

This clone was observed at least ten times. The junction does not match germline at one end; this may be a read error. Other DNA variants within this sample encode the same CDR3. The V gene is TRBV7-9, the J gene TRBJ2-7; tentative D call: TRBD1 (6 bases). The CDR3 is 12 amino acids. Germline V gives CDR1 SEHNR, CDR2 FQNEAQ (reference sequence). The CDR3, as DNA: TGCGCCAGCAGCCCAGGGGAAGTCGAGCAGTACTTC. Translating gives CASSPGEVEQYF.

In this sample, this clone turned up a few times. The CDR3 coding sequence is TGTGCCAGTACAGGGGGCGCGTACGAGCAGTACTTC. Protein sequence: CASTGGAYEQYF. The chain is built from TRBV6-1 and TRBJ2-7; 9 bases fit TRBD1. Per germline, CDR1 MNHNS and CDR2 SASEGT. After removal of 9 bases from V and 4 bases from J, the junction contained 4 bases not matched to a gene. This CDR3 is 12 amino acids long.

There are many counts of this clone. The J gene is TRBJ2-1, the V gene TRBV28; D may be TRBD2 (6 bases). The CDR3 runs 14 residues. V lost 3 bases to trimming and J lost 3 bases, with 9 bases between them. Germline-derived CDR1 and CDR2 are MDHEN and SYDVKM. This chain's CDR3 is CASSLGTLYNEQFF. The CDR3 DNA sequence: TGTGCCAGCAGTTTGGGGACTCTCTACAATGAGCAGTTCTTC.

This clone was counted at least ten times. This chain joins TRBV27 and TRBJ2-1, with 7 bases fitting TRBD2. In germline, CDR1 is MNHEY, CDR2 SMNVEV (reference sequence). V shed 6 bases and J 6 bases; nucleotides not matched to a gene: 20. This CDR3 has 18 residues. CDR3 loop: CASSQDRTLLATFNEQFF. CDR3 DNA sequence: TGTGCCAGCAGCCAGGACCGCACCCTACTAGCGACTTTCAATGAGCAGTTCTTC.

This clone was seen only once. The chain has TRBV30 and TRBJ2-7, with unresolved D. In germline, CDR1 is GTSNPN, CDR2 SVGIG (reference sequence). Trimming shortened V by 5 bases and J by 6 bases, and 11 bases separated the two germline ends. The CDR3 is 11 amino acids. Here the CDR3 reads CAWLKESEQYF. The CDR3 DNA sequence: TGTGCCTGGCTAAAAGAAAGCGAGCAGTACTTC.

The J gene is TRBJ1-3, the V gene TRBV7-6; D unresolved. From germline, CDR1 is SGHVS and CDR2 FNYEAQ. Deletions cut 5 bases from V and 0 bases from J, with 8 bases between. This CDR3 spans 14 amino acids. In DNA, the CDR3 is TGTGCCAGCAGCACCACAGTCTCTGGAAACACCATATATTTT. Amino acids: CASSTTVSGNTIYF.

This clone was counted ten times or more. CDR3 protein: CASSQGLARSYEQYF. The CDR3 DNA reads TGCGCCAGCAGCCAAGGGCTAGCGCGATCCTACGAGCAGTACTTC. The chain uses TRBV4-1 and TRBJ2-7, with TRBD2 as a possible D gene (6 bases). CDR3 length: 15 residues. V was cut by 1 base and J by 1 base, with 11 bases left in between. The germline V gene has CDR1 MGHRA and CDR2 YSYEKL.

This clone was seen ten or more times. The genes are TRBV6-1 and TRBJ1-1; 7 positions agree with TRBD1. CDR3 length: 14 amino acids. V was pared by 6 bases and J by 1 base, with 5 bases of the junction left unmatched. Germline loops: CDR1 MNHNS, CDR2 SASEGT. The CDR3 reads CASRSTGANTEAFF. The CDR3, as DNA: TGTGCCAGCAGGAGTACAGGGGCGAACACTGAAGCTTTCTTT.

The rearrangement links TRBV9 to TRBJ1-1; no reliable D call. The CDR3 has 13 amino acids. The germline gives CDR1 SGDLS, CDR2 YYNGEE. V was cut by 0 bases and J by 5 bases, with 8 bases left in between. Here the CDR3 DNA reads TGTGCCAGCAGCGTAGGTGATGGGACTGAAGCTTTCTTT. It translates to CASSVGDGTEAFF.

At least ten counts were recorded for this clone. The chain uses TRBV11-2 and TRBJ2-7, with 12 bases identical to TRBD2. The V gene end was trimmed by 3 bases and the J gene end by 3 bases; junction bases not matched to a gene: 9. The germline V gene has CDR1 SGHAT and CDR2 FQNNGV. This CDR3 spans 17 amino acids. CDR3 in amino acids: CASSLGRPTSGSYEQYF. CDR3 bases: TGTGCCAGCAGCTTGGGAAGACCGACTAGCGGGAGCTACGAGCAGTACTTC. The variable domain in full, with the rest retrieved from reference TRBV11-2 and TRBJ2-7, is EAGVAQSPRYKIIEKRQSVAFWCNPISGHATLYWYQQILGQGPKLLIQFQNNGVVDDSQLPKDRFSAERLKGVDSTLKIQPAKLEDSAVYLCASSLGRPTSGSYEQYFGPGTRLTVT.

This clone was recorded at least ten times. J is TRBJ2-7 and V is TRBV20-1; D not certain. CDR1 is DFQATT and CDR2 is SNEGSKA in the germline V gene (reference sequence). This CDR3 contains 14 residues. V was trimmed by 3 bases and J by 2 bases, leaving 14 bases between them. CDR3 in DNA: TGCAGTGCTAGGCCACCGTTCAGTACCTACGAGCAGTACTTC. Encoded protein: CSARPPFSTYEQYF.

This clone was recorded at least ten times. Other DNA sequences from this sample encode an identical CDR3 as well. The chain carries TRBV20-1 and TRBJ2-1; 10 nucleotides match TRBD2. The V gene end was trimmed by 4 bases and the J gene end by 9 bases; junction bases not matched to a gene: 15. Looked up from germline, CDR1 is DFQATT and CDR2 is SNEGSKA (reference sequence). This CDR3 is built from 16 residues. In DNA form, the CDR3 reads TGCAGTGCTACGTGGCCAGCGGGAGGGGGGCGGAGTGAGCAGTTCTTC. This sequence encodes CSATWPAGGGRSEQFF.

There are many counts of this clone. The chain employs TRBV5-1 and TRBJ2-5, with a possible D match to TRBD2 (6 bases). The germline CDR1 and CDR2 sequences are SGHRS and YFSETQ. The V end was cut by 4 bases, the J end by 5 bases, with 15 bases between. This CDR3 contains 14 residues. The CDR3 nucleotides read TGCGCCAGCAGCCTCGGACCGGGGGAGGAGACCCAGTACTTC. Amino acids: CASSLGPGEETQYF.

The sample holds many counts of this clone. The gene calls are TRBV9 and TRBJ1-2; D unresolved. V lost 4 bases to trimming and J lost 6 bases, with 19 bases between them. The CDR3 spans 15 residues. Looked up from germline, CDR1 is SGDLS and CDR2 is YYNGEE. The CDR3 is CASSHTGSRGNGYTF. The CDR3 region has the DNA TGTGCCAGCAGCCATACCGGGTCCCGGGGAAATGGCTACACCTTC.

This clone was detected many times. The J gene is TRBJ1-2, the V gene TRBV2; D is perhaps TRBD1 (6 bases). Germline CDR1 SNHLY, CDR2 FYNNEI. The CDR3 is 12 residues long. The V gene lost 7 bases and the J gene lost 2 bases, with 8 bases spanning the gap. The CDR3 region has the DNA TGTGCCAGCACAGGGGACAACTATGGCTACACCTTC. Amino acid sequence: CASTGDNYGYTF. Full variable domain (outside the CDR3, taken from reference TRBV2 and TRBJ1-2): EPEVTQTPSHQVTQMGQEVILRCVPISNHLYFYWYRQILGQKVEFLVSFYNNEISEKSEIFDDQFSVERPDGSNFTLKIRSTKLEDSAMYFCASTGDNYGYTFGSGTRLTVV.

This clone was seen ten or more times. V and J are TRBV18 and TRBJ2-6; D call uncertain. Trimming left V 6 bases short and J 0 bases short, with 6 bases between. Per germline, CDR1 KGHSH and CDR2 LQKENI. The CDR3 has 14 amino acids. The CDR3 here is CASSVDSGANVLTF. The CDR3 DNA reads as TGTGCCAGCTCGGTGGACTCTGGGGCCAACGTCCTGACTTTC.

This clone was recorded many times. The V call is TRBV20-1, the J call TRBJ2-1, with a weak D call TRBD2 (5 bases). The germline CDR1 and CDR2 sequences are DFQATT and SNEGSKA (reference sequence). The length of the CDR3 is 13 residues. Trimming pared 2 bases from V and 6 bases from J, leaving 11 bases between. CDR3 DNA: TGCAGTGCTAGAACTAGAATGTTCAATGAGCAGTTCTTC. Its protein is CSARTRMFNEQFF.

In this sample, this clone turned up a few times. A much larger clone is a single base away; this may be a read error. The rearrangement uses TRBV28 and TRBJ2-7, with 10 bases that match TRBD1. The CDR3 is 14 residues long. The germline V gene encodes CDR1 MDHEN and CDR2 SYDVKM. Unmatched junction bases numbered 11, after V lost 6 bases and J lost 9 bases. CDR3 sequence (DNA): TGTGCCAGCAGCCTGACAGGGGGCGCGGGAGGGCAGTACTTC. It specifies CASSLTGGAGGQYF.

This clone was seen at least ten times. Germline and junction disagree at one end, which may indicate a read error. This chain uses TRBV15 with TRBJ2-7; no firm D call. The CDR3 is 13 amino acids. Looked up from germline, CDR1 is LNHNV and CDR2 is YYDKDF (reference sequence). The CDR3 nucleotides read TGTGCCACCAGCAGAGATAACTCCAACGAGCAGTACTTC. This codes for CATSRDNSNEQYF. The variable domain in full, completed from reference TRBV15 and TRBJ2-7, reads DAMVIQNPRYQVTQFGKPVTLSCSQTLNHNVMYWYQQKSSQAPKLLFHYYDKDFNNEADTPDNFQSRRPNTSFCFLDIRSPGLGDTAMYLCATSRDNSNEQYFGPGTRLTVT.

This clone came up many times. The V gene is TRBV28, the J gene TRBJ2-3; 8 bases match TRBD2. The CDR3 sequence is 13 residues long. With V trimmed by 2 bases and J by 14 bases, 9 bases remained unmatched. Germline CDR1 and CDR2: MDHEN and SYDVKM. DNA of the CDR3: TGTGCCAGCAGTTTAAGCGGGAGCGTGGGGCGGTATTTT. It translates to CASSLSGSVGRYF.

This clone was seen repeatedly, ten times or more. The chain is built from TRBV3-1 and TRBJ2-5, with D possibly being TRBD1 (5 bases). Germline V gives CDR1 LGHDT, CDR2 YNNKEL (reference sequence). Trimming cost V 3 bases and J 0 bases, with 14 bases left between them. This CDR3 has 16 amino acids. CDR3 bases: TGTGCCAGCAGCCAGGGGCAGATGTCGGACCAAGAGACCCAGTACTTC. Amino acids: CASSQGQMSDQETQYF.